A selection of T cell receptor beta chains follows, all from one sample in a study of blood T cell repertoires in COVID-19. Using immunoSEQ multiplex PCR, the repertoire was profiled, and TCRdb retains in-frame clones only, with some absent. The table includes around 140,000 clones, about 89% detected once. Sequencing used peripheral blood. These receptors were collected from a man aged 50 to 59 with active or convalescent COVID-19. Both conserved end residues are part of each CDR3. For some rows the clone size is stated as once, few or many, or as a class when expanded; others skip it.

V gene	clone size	J gene	CDR3 protein
TRBV18	.	TRBJ1-6	CASLATGGHSPLHF
TRBV13	.	TRBJ2-1	CASSSPATSGVSSGQFF
TRBV27	once	TRBJ2-7	CASKRTGASYEQYF
TRBV3-1/TRBV3-2	.	TRBJ2-2	CASSRGSGGTNTGELFF
TRBV27	.	TRBJ1-6	CASRGQGTSPLHF
TRBV3-1/TRBV3-2	.	TRBJ2-1	CASSRDRDSYNEQFF
TRBV5-6	.	TRBJ2-7	CASSFLQGGQDYEQYF
TRBV5-1	.	TRBJ1-4	CASSPMTGLREKLFF
TRBV28	.	TRBJ2-3	CASSLRRGGTDTQYF
TRBV6-5	.	TRBJ1-2	CASKGQGGYTF